This TCR beta chain was observed in a study of PD-1 blockade in classical Hodgkin lymphoma. The CDR3 has 17 amino acids. Germline-derived CDR1 and CDR2 are SGHVS and FQNEAQ. V dropped 4 bases and J dropped 1; count of bases not matched to a gene: 9. Repertoires were generated with immunoSEQ multiplex PCR, while TCRdb's copy carries only in-frame clones and drops some. The sample lists about 64,000 clones, around nine tenths occurring once. Concerning this clone: Antigen specificity is unknown.

Noted time point: cycle 4 day 1 (C4D1), after more than five weeks of nivolumab. Each of the patients experienced relapse following autologous stem cell transplantation, and their brentuximab vedotin exposure differed. Study conclusions and caveats: Baseline diversity in complete responders resembled that of newly diagnosed patients.

The receptor was derived from a human donor with classical Hodgkin lymphoma. The input for sequencing was peripheral blood mononuclear cells (PBMCs), taken before the fourth cycle of nivolumab. This chain connects TRBV7-8 to TRBJ2-2; 7 bases agree with TRBD1. CDR3 DNA sequence: TGTGCCAGCAGCTCACTTACCGGGACAGAGAACACCGGGGAGCTGTTTTTT. Translating gives CASSSLTGTENTGELFF. The entire variable domain, with the rest obtained from reference TRBV7-8 and TRBJ2-2, is as follows: GAGVSQSPRYKVAKRGQDVALRCDPISGHVSLFWYQQALGQGPEFLTYFQNEAQLDKSGLPSDRFFAERPEGSVSTLKIQRTQQEDSAVYLCASSSLTGTENTGELFFGEGSRLTVL.